The 14 T cell receptor beta chains listed next were all sequenced from one sample in a study of T cell responses to AZD1222 COVID-19 vaccine. Clones were sequenced by immunoSEQ multiplex PCR, and TCRdb holds only the in-frame ones, with some missing. The sample gives around 87,000 clones, approximately 90% of which show up once; 20% to 25% is in the top ten. Sequencing was performed on peripheral blood, taken on day 0 of AZD1222 vaccination. The source is an adult in good health.

The chain combines TRBV4-3 with TRBJ2-5; 8 bases align to TRBD1. The germline gives CDR1 LGHNA, CDR2 YSLEER. V dropped 3 bases and J dropped 12; count of bases not matched to a gene: 9. The CDR3 is 13 residues long. The CDR3 DNA is TGCGCCAGCAGCCACCGCCACGGACAGGGCAAGTACTTC. Translating it yields CASSHRHGQGKYF.

The chain has TRBV10-3 and TRBJ1-2; TRBD1 matches 8 bases. Germline CDR1 and CDR2: ENHRY and SYGVKD. The CDR3 is 13 amino acids. Unmatched junction bases numbered 8, after V lost 7 bases and J lost 7 bases. The CDR3 region is CAITPDREVGYTF. The CDR3 DNA reads as TGTGCCATCACTCCGGACAGGGAGGTTGGCTACACCTTC.

Notes on this clone: The same CDR3 arises from other DNA sequences in this sample as well. Here the CDR3 DNA reads TGTGCCAGCTCACCAGGGGGAAACTATGGCTACACCTTC. It codes for CASSPGGNYGYTF. V usage is TRBV18 and J usage is TRBJ1-2, with D perhaps matching TRBD1 (5 bases). The CDR3 runs to 13 residues. Germline CDR1 and CDR2: KGHSH and LQKENI. Trimming cost V 2 bases and J 2 bases, with 6 bases left between them.

Note on this clone: A junction boundary mismatches the germline segment, possibly from a read error. The rearrangement joins TRBV7-7 to TRBJ1-2, with D perhaps TRBD1 (6 bases). Germline lookup yields CDR1 SSHAT and CDR2 FNYEAQ (reference sequence). This CDR3 spans 14 amino acids. This CDR3 reads CASSPSRGPYGYTF. The CDR3 DNA reads as TGTGCTAGCAGCCCGAGCAGGGGACCCTATGGCTACACCTTC.

The CDR3 reads CASSVTTGGNGYTF. CDR3 bases: TGTGCCAGCAGCGTAACCACAGGGGGGAACGGCTACACCTTC. The rearrangement uses TRBV6-5 and TRBJ1-2; 8 nucleotides align to TRBD1. This CDR3 region has 14 residues. J was trimmed by 8 bases and V by 6 bases; bases with no gene match: 11. Germline loops: CDR1 MNHEY, CDR2 SVGAGI.

This clone occurred a few times. V is TRBV19 and J is TRBJ2-7; TRBD1 matches 8 bases. V was pared by 4 bases and J by 7 bases, with 3 bases of the junction left unmatched. The CDR3 runs 12 residues. Germline V gives CDR1 LNHDA, CDR2 SQIVND (reference sequence). DNA of the CDR3: TGTGCCAGTAGTAAGGACAGGGTAGAGCAGTACTTC. Protein product: CASSKDRVEQYF.

The chain is built from TRBV18 and TRBJ2-1, with 9 nucleotides matching TRBD1. Germline values: CDR1 KGHSH, CDR2 LQKENI. The CDR3 totals 15 residues. V gave up 6 bases and J gave up 8 bases; unmatched junction bases: 11. The CDR3 loop reads CASSRGTGLVDEQFF. In DNA, the CDR3 is TGTGCCAGCTCCAGAGGGACAGGGTTGGTCGATGAGCAGTTCTTC.

The chain joins TRBV25-1 to TRBJ2-7, with D perhaps matching TRBD1 or TRBD2 (5 bases each). V lost 1 base, J lost 7 bases, and 14 bases lay in between. The CDR3 extends over 14 amino acids. CDR1 is MGHDK and CDR2 is SYGVNS in the germline V gene. This CDR3 is CASSEFGKRGEQYF. In DNA, the CDR3 is TGTGCCAGCAGTGAATTCGGAAAGAGGGGTGAGCAGTACTTC.

The J gene is TRBJ1-2, the V gene TRBV4-1, with 9 nucleotides matching TRBD1. There are 16 residues in the CDR3. The V gene end was trimmed by 3 bases and the J gene end by 2 bases; junction bases not matched to a gene: 7. The germline V gene has CDR1 MGHRA and CDR2 YSYEKL. The CDR3 spells CASSQAGTGKNYGYTF. CDR3 DNA sequence: TGCGCCAGCAGCCAGGCCGGGACAGGGAAGAACTATGGCTACACCTTC.

This rearrangement joins TRBV21-1 to TRBJ2-7; TRBD2, the D gene given by the table, was not confirmed from the DNA. TRBV21-1 is classified as a pseudogene. The CDR3 is 18 amino acids. The CDR3 DNA follows: TGTGCCAGCAGCTTACACCGAGCTCATAGCGGGGGGGTTTACGAGCAGTACTTC. Translation: CASSLHRAHSGGVYEQYF.

The chain uses TRBV11-2 and TRBJ2-5; TRBD2 agrees at 15 bases. The length of the CDR3 is 14 residues. Losses at the gene ends were 5 bases for V and 5 bases for J; bases not matched to a gene: 0. Germline-derived CDR1 and CDR2 are SGHAT and FQNNGV. The CDR3 loop reads CASSGLAGGETQYF. The CDR3 DNA sequence: TGTGCCAGCAGCGGACTAGCGGGGGGGGAGACCCAGTACTTC. Combining the CDR3 with reference TRBV11-2 and TRBJ2-5 gives the whole variable domain EAGVAQSPRYKIIEKRQSVAFWCNPISGHATLYWYQQILGQGPKLLIQFQNNGVVDDSQLPKDRFSAERLKGVDSTLKIQPAKLEDSAVYLCASSGLAGGETQYFGPGTRLLVL.

This rearrangement joins TRBV20-1 to TRBJ1-6, with D unclear. The CDR3 spans 16 residues. Germline-derived CDR1 and CDR2 are DFQATT and SNEGSKA (reference sequence). Between the trimmed V and J ends, which lost 3 bases and 4 bases, there was a span of 16 bases. CDR3 nucleotides: TGCAGTGCTAGTCCTTGGCAGCGCTCTTATAATTCACCCCTCCACTTT. Its translation: CSASPWQRSYNSPLHF.

V usage is TRBV6-2 or TRBV6-3 and J usage is TRBJ1-1, with 10 bases that match TRBD1. The length of the CDR3 is 16 residues. The germline CDR1 and CDR2 sequences are MNHEY and SVGEGT. Losses at the gene ends were 0 bases for V and 5 bases for J; bases not matched to a gene: 6. CDR3 sequence (DNA): TGTGCCAGCAGTTACTCGATCGGGACAGGGGAGACTGAAGCTTTCTTT. This codes for CASSYSIGTGETEAFF.

Turning to this clone: Other DNA sequences within the sample encode an identical CDR3. The chain joins TRBV5-4 to TRBJ1-2; D is unresolved. This CDR3 is 14 amino acids long. V was cut by 3 bases and J by 0 bases, with 9 bases left in between. From germline, CDR1 is SGHNT and CDR2 YYREEE (reference sequence). The CDR3 protein is CASSSYGANYGYTF. The CDR3 DNA reads TGTGCCAGCAGCTCATACGGAGCTAACTATGGCTACACCTTC.